This is a list of T cell receptor beta chains from one sample in a study of T cell repertoires in cytomegalovirus infection. TCRdb re-derived calls from the reads in MiXCR, one entry per CDR3 protein. The repertoire consists of nearly 700,000 distinct CDR3 sequences, with 30% to 40% occurring once and the leading ten covering approximately 18%. Their specific antigens are unknown. This material consisted of cultured PBMCs, taken from culture after CMV antigen stimulation. The source of these receptors is a human donor in good health (CMV status not recorded). Some clones in this sample may be carry-over from other donors' samples. Both conserved end residues are part of each CDR3. D genes are given only for firm matches.

v_call	d_call	cdr3_length	j_call	cdr3_aa
TRBV7-6	TRBD1	17	TRBJ2-1	CASSLPPPGQGFYEQFF
TRBV4-1	TRBD2	13	TRBJ2-7	CASSQGGTDEQYF
TRBV7-9	TRBD1	17	TRBJ1-4	CASSDPLTRDRDEKLFF
TRBV7-9	TRBD1	15	TRBJ2-5	CASSLTGQGQETQYF
TRBV7-6	NA	15	TRBJ1-1	CASSLGPAGVGEAFF
TRBV7-2	NA	14	TRBJ2-1	CASTRPGGANEQFF
TRBV9	TRBD2	17	TRBJ2-3	CASSVGLAGVAADTQYF
TRBV7-9	NA	13	TRBJ2-5	CASSTGTRETQYF
TRBV7-2	NA	13	TRBJ2-1	CASSLAPPGEQFF
TRBV7-6	NA	15	TRBJ2-5	CASSLASGGLRTQYF
TRBV2	NA	13	TRBJ2-2	CASSTTYTGELFF
TRBV12-3/TRBV12-4	NA	14	TRBJ1-3	CASSETMIGNTIYF
TRBV7-2	TRBD2	15	TRBJ2-7	CASSFGLAGTYEQYF
TRBV5-1	TRBD1	14	TRBJ2-1	CASSLDRGDNEQFF
TRBV20-1	NA	12	TRBJ1-1	CSARGGEGEAFF
TRBV28	NA	14	TRBJ2-7	CASSPGSSLREQYF
TRBV7-2	NA	12	TRBJ2-3	CASSLELAWVYF
TRBV6-9	TRBD1	15	TRBJ1-1	CASGDRGRWSTEAFF
TRBV28	TRBD2	17	TRBJ2-1	CASSARAGGYAYNEQFF
TRBV7-8	TRBD2	18	TRBJ2-3	CASRPTSGGVKNTDTQYF
TRBV20-1	NA	13	TRBJ2-2	CSATNRVAGELFF
TRBV2	TRBD1	14	TRBJ2-1	CASGPGQGYNEQFF
TRBV7-8	NA	15	TRBJ2-2	CASSLSRLNTGELFF
TRBV7-2	TRBD1	14	TRBJ1-2	CASSEAGRGNGYTF
TRBV2	NA	15	TRBJ2-1	CASSEREPLYNEQFF
TRBV4-2	TRBD2	15	TRBJ2-3	CASSQGLAGGDTQYF
TRBV20-1	NA	14	TRBJ2-5	CSARDARASETQYF
TRBV11-2	NA	16	TRBJ2-1	CASSLTQTRSYNEQFF
TRBV4-1	NA	16	TRBJ2-2	CASSQGNPFNTGELFF
TRBV11-2	TRBD2	14	TRBJ2-7	CASSPMTSGYEQYF
TRBV11-2	NA	15	TRBJ1-3	CASSSLKGRGNTIYF
TRBV6-6	NA	14	TRBJ1-4	CAVGEGATNEKLFF
TRBV25-1	NA	12	TRBJ2-3	CASSEYRDTQYF
TRBV7-2	NA	14	TRBJ2-3	CASSLGPSTDTQYF
TRBV6-2/TRBV6-3	NA	11	TRBJ2-1	CASGRVNEQFF
TRBV24-1	NA	14	TRBJ2-2	CATSEGTRTGELFF
TRBV19	TRBD1	18	TRBJ1-5	CASSIFLLGQVVNQPQHF
TRBV7-2	NA	13	TRBJ2-7	CASSYPQLYEQYF
TRBV4-1	NA	14	TRBJ1-1	CASSQEPLTDEAFF
TRBV7-2	NA	14	TRBJ2-3	CASSDRLSTDTQYF
TRBV12-3/TRBV12-4	NA	12	TRBJ1-1	CASSFPNTEAFF
TRBV7-9	NA	13	TRBJ2-3	CASSSSHPDTQYF
TRBV2	NA	13	TRBJ1-5	CASSVLRSQPQHF
TRBV7-9	NA	13	TRBJ1-2	CASVGKPNYGYTF
TRBV7-9	NA	15	TRBJ1-5	CASSDDSGSNQPQHF
TRBV2	NA	12	TRBJ2-4	CASAVDLNIQYF
TRBV6-6	NA	13	TRBJ1-1	CASRPKRDTEAFF
TRBV7-9	NA	15	TRBJ2-7	CASGGEEGGPYEQYF
TRBV25-1	NA	12	TRBJ1-2	CASSATGWGYTF
TRBV27	TRBD2	17	TRBJ2-3	CASSLLRGRVGTDTQYF
TRBV7-6	TRBD1	15	TRBJ1-4	CASSRGQGAWEKLFF
TRBV12-3/TRBV12-4	NA	15	TRBJ1-3	CASLRGTGGINTIYF
TRBV7-9	NA	15	TRBJ2-1	CASSYPSGSYNEQFF
TRBV19	NA	11	TRBJ2-2	CAINSAGELFF
TRBV7-6	NA	14	TRBJ2-1	CASSPYEAYNEQFF
TRBV27	NA	13	TRBJ2-1	CASGARTYNEQFF
TRBV7-2	NA	13	TRBJ2-1	CASGPVSYNEQFF